This TCR beta chain was documented in a study of T-cell memory formation after mild COVID-19. Across the whole study: The study found TCR clusters largely donor specific. Study-wide results and caveats: Nothing showed for sure that second-wave clones peaking on day 37 were SARS-CoV-2 specific.

TCRdb fed the 5' RACE reads into MiXCR, producing one record per CDR3 protein. The repertoire holds approximately 450,000 distinct CDR3 sequences, with over 15% as singletons. In the case of this clonotype: Its antigen remains unidentified.

The sequence was obtained from an adult woman who had mild COVID-19 (a few samples of this study predate the infection). Cell type and time point are not known. Sequenced material: PBMCs or a T cell subset sorted from them (not recorded which).

Written as DNA, the CDR3 is TGTGCCAGCAGCTTGCGGGACTTCTCAAGCACAGATACGCAGTATTTT. Its translation: CASSLRDFSSTDTQYF. This chain connects TRBV5-5 to TRBJ2-3; D may be TRBD2 (6 bases). The CDR3 is made up of 16 amino acids. Trimming removed 1 base at V and 0 bases at J, with 12 bases between. Per the germline V gene, CDR1 is SGHKS and CDR2 is YYEKEE (reference sequence).